These 19 T cell receptor beta chains originate from one sample sequenced in a study of sequential checkpoint blockade in melanoma. Treatment denoted: randomized to nivolumab then ipilimumab (arm A) or the reverse (arm B). The protocol was immunoSEQ multiplex PCR, while the TCRdb copy is restricted to in-frame clones and leaves out a portion. This sample has approximately 11,000 clones; under 60% occur once, and the top ten carry 16%. The sample here was CD8+ T cells sorted from blood (inferred from file names), taken from a patient given nivolumab and ipilimumab in sequence. Every receptor here comes from a human donor with melanoma.

The rearrangement links TRBV5-4 to TRBJ1-1; no definite D call. Deletions cut 7 bases from V and 3 bases from J, with 10 bases between. The CDR3 length is 12 residues. Germline CDR1 reads SGHNT; CDR2 reads YYREEE (reference sequence). CDR3 bases: TGTGCCAGCTCCAAAGAGCACACTGAAGCTTTCTTT. Amino acid sequence: CASSKEHTEAFF.

The V call is TRBV5-1, the J call TRBJ2-5; TRBD2 might be the D (7 bases). The J call may be mistaken, given a closer DNA end match to TRBJ2-7. The germline V gene encodes CDR1 SGHRS and CDR2 YFSETQ. The CDR3 runs to 16 residues. The CDR3: CASSLRVGGLTYEQYF. For the CDR3, the DNA is TGCGCCAGCAGCTTGAGGGTCGGGGGGCTAACCTACGAGCAGTACTTC.

This clone has only a few counts. The chain carries TRBV4-3 and TRBJ2-5, with 7 positions matching TRBD2. The CDR3 has 15 amino acids. Germline CDR1 is LGHNA and CDR2 is YSLEER. J lost 8 bases, V lost 4 bases, and 13 bases had no gene match. The CDR3 here is CASSPNGKRETTQYF. The CDR3, as DNA: TGCGCCAGCAGCCCAAATGGGAAGCGGGAAACTACCCAGTACTTC.

This clone showed up just once. The gene calls are TRBV2 and TRBJ2-6; D uncertain. The CDR3 is made up of 19 amino acids. Looked up from germline, CDR1 is SNHLY and CDR2 is FYNNEI. The V gene lost 1 base and the J gene lost 2 bases, with 18 bases spanning the gap. For the CDR3, the DNA is TGTGCCAGCAGTGAAGACATAGGCCACTGGGCGACTGGGGCCAACGTCCTGACTTTC. Protein product: CASSEDIGHWATGANVLTF.

This chain links TRBV7-1 with TRBJ2-7; possibly TRBD2 for D (7 bases). TRBV7-1 is an open reading frame, and its role is uncertain. V lost 3 bases and J 3 bases, leaving 24 bases between the germline ends. The CDR3 spans 18 residues. The CDR3 protein is CASSSGDTIRSGNYEQYF. CDR3 nucleotides: TGTGCCAGCAGCTCCGGGGACACAATAAGGAGCGGGAACTACGAGCAGTACTTC.

This clone occurred once. The junction differs from germline at one of its ends, possibly a read error. V is TRBV5-1 and J is TRBJ1-2; D is perhaps TRBD1 (5 bases). The CDR3 is made up of 14 amino acids. CDR1 and CDR2 from the germline V gene are SGHRS and YFSETQ. DNA for the CDR3: TGTGCCAGCAGCTTGAGGCAGGGAAGTAATGGCTACACCTTC. Amino acids: CASSLRQGSNGYTF. Together with reference TRBV5-1 and TRBJ1-2, the CDR3 gives the full variable domain: KAGVTQTPRYLIKTRGQQVTLSCSPISGHRSVSWYQQTPGQGLQFLFEYFSETQRNKGNFPGRFSGRQFSNSRSEMNVSTLELGDSALYLCASSLRQGSNGYTFGSGTRLTVV.

This chain uses TRBV6-5 with TRBJ2-7; possibly TRBD2 for D (5 bases). The CDR3 contains 14 residues. The germline CDR1 and CDR2 sequences are MNHEY and SVGAGI. Between the trimmed V and J ends, which lost 4 bases and 7 bases, there was a span of 17 bases. CDR3 DNA sequence: TGTGCCAGCAGTTTAGGGAGTGCCCCCAGGGAGCAGTACTTC. Protein sequence: CASSLGSAPREQYF.

V is TRBV25-1 and J is TRBJ2-1, with D uncertain. CDR1 and CDR2 from the germline V gene are MGHDK and SYGVNS. The CDR3 runs 14 residues. V was clipped by 2 bases and J by 3 bases, with 8 bases between them. The CDR3 spells CASSEDRDYNEQFF. CDR3 nucleotide sequence: TGTGCCAGCAGTGAAGATCGAGACTACAATGAGCAGTTCTTC.

The V gene is TRBV5-6, the J gene TRBJ2-7; 7 nucleotides line up with TRBD2. This CDR3 region has 13 residues. J gave up 2 bases and V 5 bases, and 4 bases lay outside the gene matches. Germline V gene lookup returns CDR1 SGHDT and CDR2 YYEEEE. In nucleotides, the CDR3 is TGTGCCAGCAGTCCGGGACTACCCTACGAGCAGTACTTC. This codes for CASSPGLPYEQYF.

The chain employs TRBV30 and TRBJ2-1; D unclear. Trimming stripped 0 bases from V and 0 bases from J, with 9 bases between. The CDR3 loop spans 15 amino acids. Germline V gene sequence: CDR1 GTSNPN, CDR2 SVGIG (reference sequence). The CDR3 nucleotides are TGTGCCTGGAGTGTCGGTAGCAGCTCCTACAATGAGCAGTTCTTC. This gives the protein CAWSVGSSSYNEQFF.

Only a few counts were recorded for this clone. The chain recombines TRBV5-1 with TRBJ2-7; 11 bases map to TRBD1. V lost 3 bases and J lost 1; bases outside the gene matches: 12. The CDR3 length is 18 residues. Germline V gene sequence: CDR1 SGHRS, CDR2 YFSETQ. CDR3 coding DNA: TGCGCCAGCAGCTACACCGGGACAGGGGGAATATTGTCCTACGAGCAGTACTTC. Amino acid sequence: CASSYTGTGGILSYEQYF.

This clone has a handful of counts. The junction does not match germline at one end; this may be a read error. The V call is TRBV5-4, the J call TRBJ2-7; D may be TRBD1 (6 bases). The CDR3 covers 18 residues. From germline, CDR1 is SGHNT and CDR2 YYREEE (reference sequence). The CDR3 loop reads CASSQEVSEDSGTYEQYF. The CDR3 DNA reads TGCGCCAGCAGCCAAGAAGTGAGTGAGGACAGCGGTACCTACGAGCAGTACTTC.

The rearrangement links TRBV4-1 to TRBJ2-1, with 11 bases aligning to TRBD2. The junction had 13 bases not matched to a gene; V was cut back by 4 bases and J by 8 bases. The CDR3 sequence is 17 residues long. Germline-derived CDR1 and CDR2 are MGHRA and YSYEKL. CDR3 amino acids: CASSPELAGARWDEQFF. In nucleotides, the CDR3 is TGCGCCAGCAGCCCAGAACTAGCGGGAGCTCGATGGGATGAGCAGTTCTTC.

The chain employs TRBV7-9 and TRBJ2-1, with a weak D call TRBD1 (5 bases). V lost 1 base to trimming and J lost 6 bases, with 10 bases between them. Germline V gene sequence: CDR1 SEHNR, CDR2 FQNEAQ (reference sequence). The CDR3 sequence is 14 residues long. CDR3 DNA: TGTGCCAGCAGCTTAGGGGCAGGGATCAATGAGCAGTTCTTC. Amino acid sequence: CASSLGAGINEQFF.

This chain connects TRBV27 to TRBJ2-2; a possible D gene is TRBD1 (5 bases). Germline V CDR1 and CDR2: MNHEY, SMNVEV (reference sequence). This CDR3 is built from 15 residues. With 1 base removed from V and 4 bases from J, the gap between germline ends came to 10 bases. DNA for the CDR3: TGTGCCAGCAGTTTATGGCAGGGCGGCACCGGGGAGCTGTTTTTT. This encodes CASSLWQGGTGELFF.

As concerns this clone: Other nucleotide sequences from this sample produce the same CDR3. This rearrangement joins TRBV30 to TRBJ1-5; a possible D gene is TRBD1 (5 bases). Germline-derived CDR1 and CDR2 are GTSNPN and SVGIG (reference sequence). The germline V and J ends were trimmed by 2 bases and 5 bases, with 13 bases remaining between them. The length of the CDR3 is 14 residues. CDR3: CAWSIGQGHQPQHF. DNA of the CDR3: TGTGCCTGGAGTATTGGCCAGGGTCATCAGCCCCAGCATTTT.

The chain joins TRBV5-1 to TRBJ1-4; D perhaps matches TRBD1 (6 bases). The V and J ends lost 3 bases and 0 bases respectively, with 9 bases between them. The CDR3 covers 15 residues. Germline CDR1 is SGHRS and CDR2 is YFSETQ. The CDR3 DNA sequence: TGCGCCAGCAGCTCACAGGGAGCAACTAATGAAAAACTGTTTTTT. As protein: CASSSQGATNEKLFF.

The chain uses TRBV27 and TRBJ1-4; D possibly corresponds to TRBD1 (6 bases). Trimming shortened V by 0 bases and J by 6 bases, and 14 bases separated the two germline ends. Germline V gene lookup returns CDR1 MNHEY and CDR2 SMNVEV (reference sequence). This CDR3 is 16 amino acids long. CDR3 protein: CASSLSKGQQDEKLFF. Written as DNA, the CDR3 is TGTGCCAGCAGTTTATCCAAGGGACAACAAGATGAAAAACTGTTTTTT.

This clone was counted only a few times. The chain uses TRBV7-8 and TRBJ2-3; perhaps TRBD2 as D (6 bases). V lost 4 bases to trimming and J lost 2 bases, with 10 bases between them. The CDR3 extends over 14 amino acids. The germline gives CDR1 SGHVS, CDR2 FQNEAQ. The CDR3 bases are TGTGCCAGCAGCTCCCCGCGGGACACAGATACGCAGTATTTT. This translates into CASSSPRDTDTQYF.